The 27 T cell receptor beta chains presented below share a single source sample, sequenced in a study of T cells after yellow fever vaccination. Each CDR3 protein is one row after TCRdb ran MiXCR on the 5' RACE reads. This repertoire shows fewer than 400,000 distinct CDR3 sequences, around a tenth found once; its top ten account for 3.3%. The sequencing here drew on CD4+ T cells sorted from PBMCs, taken 45 days after the yellow fever booster vaccination. The receptors were gathered from a young man who received the YFV17D yellow fever vaccine.

The chain's CDR3 is CASSLLWFEAGELFF. The CDR3 coding sequence is TGTGCCAGCAGTCTCCTGTGGTTTGAGGCCGGGGAGCTGTTTTTT. This rearrangement joins TRBV12-3 or TRBV12-4 to TRBJ2-2; D gene unclear. With 5 bases removed from V and 6 bases from J, the gap between germline ends came to 16 bases. The CDR3 spans 15 residues.

The rearrangement links TRBV20-1 to TRBJ2-5; 11 positions agree with TRBD1. The CDR3 covers 15 residues. With 4 bases clipped from V and 4 bases from J, the junction kept 8 bases outside the gene matches. The germline CDR1 and CDR2 sequences are DFQATT and SNEGSKA (reference sequence). The CDR3 DNA follows: TGCAGTGCTACACGGGGGACAGGGGGTGGAGAGACCCAGTACTTC. This sequence encodes CSATRGTGGGETQYF.

The rearrangement uses TRBV7-2 and TRBJ2-5; D possibly corresponds to TRBD2 (6 bases). V was cut by 0 bases and J by 4 bases, with 15 bases left in between. The CDR3 extends over 16 amino acids. The V gene's germline CDR1 is SGHTA and CDR2 FQGNSA. CDR3 region: CASSLARGLSTETQYF. CDR3 DNA: TGTGCCAGCAGCTTAGCGCGGGGCCTCTCCACAGAGACCCAGTACTTC.

This clonotype showed up just a few times. This chain links TRBV9 with TRBJ2-7; possibly TRBD1 for D (6 bases). The CDR3 totals 13 residues. Germline V lookup: CDR1 SGDLS, CDR2 YYNGEE. Trimming took 0 bases from V and 6 from J, leaving 10 bases between them. The CDR3 DNA sequence: TGTGCCAGCAGCGTAGCGTCCAGGGGCGAGCAGTACTTC. Translation gives CASSVASRGEQYF.

This clonotype showed up many times. The V call is TRBV7-2, the J call TRBJ1-1, with 9 bases that match TRBD1. The CDR3 is made up of 14 amino acids. CDR1 and CDR2 from the germline V gene are SGHTA and FQGNSA. The V and J ends lost 1 base and 6 bases, in that order; junction bases with no gene match: 3. CDR3 in DNA: TGTGCCAGCAGCTTAGGGGGACAGGGATCTGAAGCTTTCTTT. This sequence encodes CASSLGGQGSEAFF.

This clonotype was detected a few times. The chain employs TRBV2 and TRBJ1-1, with D perhaps matching TRBD1 (5 bases). Germline assignment: CDR1 SNHLY and CDR2 FYNNEI. This CDR3 contains 15 residues. V shed 1 base and J shed 6 bases, with 15 bases lying between them. The CDR3 loop reads CASSEDGGGVAEAFF. The CDR3 nucleotides read TGTGCCAGCAGTGAAGACGGCGGGGGTGTAGCTGAAGCTTTCTTT.

This clonotype showed up many times. The J gene is TRBJ2-2, the V gene TRBV7-2; 9 bases are a match to TRBD1. The germline gives CDR1 SGHTA, CDR2 FQGNSA. The V and J ends lost 1 base and 6 bases, in that order; junction bases with no gene match: 3. The CDR3 has 15 amino acids. CDR3 residues: CASSLGQGGAGELFF. The CDR3 DNA reads TGTGCCAGCAGCTTAGGACAGGGGGGCGCCGGGGAGCTGTTTTTT.

This clonotype has ten or more counts. The genes are TRBV4-1 and TRBJ2-1; possible D gene TRBD1, 6 bases. Trimming took 4 bases from V and 8 from J, leaving 18 bases between them. CDR1 and CDR2 (germline): MGHRA, YSYEKL. The CDR3 loop spans 15 amino acids. In nucleotides, the CDR3 is TGCGCCAGCAGCCCTACTGGACCCAGGGGAGATGAGCAGTTCTTC. Translation gives CASSPTGPRGDEQFF.

This clonotype was detected only a few times. The chain employs TRBV7-3 and TRBJ1-1; perhaps TRBD1 as D (6 bases). V was trimmed by 5 bases and J by 4 bases, leaving 14 bases between them. Germline lookup yields CDR1 SGHTA and CDR2 FQGTGA. The CDR3 consists of 14 residues. The chain's CDR3 is CASSAQGSSTEAFF. Here the CDR3 DNA reads TGTGCCAGCAGCGCACAGGGCTCGAGCACTGAAGCTTTCTTT.

This clonotype was counted only a few times. The rearrangement uses TRBV7-2 and TRBJ2-2; D gene ambiguous. Germline CDR1 and CDR2: SGHTA and FQGNSA. V was pared by 2 bases and J by 7 bases, with 14 bases between. The CDR3 loop spans 15 amino acids. CDR3 in DNA: TGTGCCAGCAGCTTAAATCCAGTAAGGCACGGGGAGCTGTTTTTT. This sequence encodes CASSLNPVRHGELFF.

The CDR3 DNA reads as TGTGCCAGCAGTTACCAGGCGGGGGGTTGGGAGACCCAGTACTTC. Translation gives CASSYQAGGWETQYF. V usage is TRBV6-6 and J usage is TRBJ2-5, with 8 nucleotides matching TRBD2. This CDR3 region has 15 residues. Per germline, CDR1 MNHNY and CDR2 SVGAGI (reference sequence). J gave up 5 bases and V 2 bases, and 7 bases lay outside the gene matches.

The chain is built from TRBV10-3 and TRBJ2-7, with 11 nucleotides matching TRBD2. Looked up from germline, CDR1 is ENHRY and CDR2 is SYGVKD. The V and J ends lost 4 bases and 4 bases, in that order; junction bases with no gene match: 6. The CDR3 spans 15 residues. The CDR3 bases are TGTGCCATCAGTGGAATGGCTAGCGGGGGGTACGAGCAGTACTTC. Its translation: CAISGMASGGYEQYF.

The CDR3 spells CASSLLRYSGANVLTF. CDR3 DNA: TGTGCCAGCAGTTTATTGCGGTACTCTGGGGCCAACGTCCTGACTTTC. The chain has TRBV28 and TRBJ2-6; D is uncertain. The CDR3 spans 16 residues. The ends were cut back, 1 base at V and 0 bases at J, with 7 bases in the middle. In germline, CDR1 is MDHEN, CDR2 SYDVKM.

This sequence joins TRBV7-2 and TRBJ1-5; D is perhaps TRBD1 (5 bases). Germline V gives CDR1 SGHTA, CDR2 FQGNSA. The length of the CDR3 is 15 residues. Trimming left V 1 base short and J 6 bases short, with 13 bases between. The CDR3 DNA reads TGTGCCAGCAGCTTAGTGTCAGGGTTCCGTCAGCCCCAGCATTTT. This translates into CASSLVSGFRQPQHF.

The rearrangement uses TRBV12-5 and TRBJ1-1, with 8 bases that match TRBD1. V shed 5 bases and J 7 bases; nucleotides not matched to a gene: 15. Germline-derived CDR1 and CDR2 are LGHNT and FRNRAP. The CDR3 has 16 amino acids. DNA of the CDR3: TGTGCTAGTGGTCCTCGGACAGGGACCTCATTTGGTGAAGCTTTCTTT. This encodes CASGPRTGTSFGEAFF.

The chain has TRBV2 and TRBJ2-5; D gene uncertain. The V and J ends lost 6 bases and 5 bases respectively, with 7 bases between them. Germline V gives CDR1 SNHLY, CDR2 FYNNEI. The CDR3 is 11 amino acids. CDR3 protein: CASRAYETQYF. The CDR3 region has the DNA TGTGCCAGCAGGGCTTATGAGACCCAGTACTTC.

DNA of the CDR3: TGTGCCAGCAGCTTATCCCGACAGTTTGGTTCACCCCTCCACTTT. It encodes CASSLSRQFGSPLHF. This chain joins TRBV7-2 and TRBJ1-6; D is perhaps TRBD1 (5 bases). V lost 2 bases and J lost 9, with 14 bases in between. CDR3 length: 15 amino acids. CDR1 and CDR2 from the germline V gene are SGHTA and FQGNSA. The full variable domain, with the rest looked up from reference TRBV7-2 and TRBJ1-6, is GAGVSQSPSNKVTEKGKDVELRCDPISGHTALYWYRQSLGQGLEFLIYFQGNSAPDKSGLPSDRFSAERTGGSVSTLTIQRTQQEDSAVYLCASSLSRQFGSPLHFGNGTRLTVT.

This clonotype was detected a few times. The gene calls are TRBV5-1 and TRBJ2-1; D is ambiguous. CDR3 length: 12 amino acids. V lost 0 bases and J lost 15, with 13 bases in between. Germline CDR1 SGHRS, CDR2 YFSETQ. The CDR3 region has the DNA TGCGCCAGCAGCTTGGTACGGCAGGAAACGTTCTTC. Its protein product is CASSLVRQETFF.

The sample holds a few counts of this clonotype. The rearrangement joins TRBV6-1 to TRBJ2-7; D is perhaps TRBD2 (5 bases). In germline, CDR1 is MNHNS, CDR2 SASEGT. Trimming pared 5 bases from V and 6 bases from J, leaving 17 bases between. The CDR3 spans 14 residues. The CDR3 DNA is TGTGCCAGCAGTACCCGACCGGACGGAGGCGAGCAGTACGTC. As protein: CASSTRPDGGEQYV.

This clonotype appeared a few times. The CDR3 spells CASSLHRAWGYTF. The CDR3 DNA sequence: TGTGCCAGCAGCCTACACCGGGCCTGGGGCTACACCTTC. This rearrangement joins TRBV3-1 to TRBJ1-2; D is uncertain. Deletions cut 4 bases from V and 8 bases from J, with 14 bases between. This CDR3 is 13 amino acids long. The germline CDR1 and CDR2 sequences are LGHDT and YNNKEL (reference sequence).

This clonotype was detected many times. The chain has TRBV7-3 and TRBJ2-1, with D uncertain. Trimming took 4 bases from V and 9 from J, leaving 7 bases between them. The germline V gene encodes CDR1 SGHTA and CDR2 FQGTGA. The CDR3 sequence is 11 residues long. The CDR3 nucleotides read TGTGCCAGCAGCTCTTTCGGTGAGCAGTTCTTC. It is translated as CASSSFGEQFF.

V is TRBV9 and J is TRBJ1-1; 7 bases are a match to TRBD1. The J segment lost 5 bases and the V segment lost 3 bases, leaving 13 bases of the junction unmatched. Germline lookup yields CDR1 SGDLS and CDR2 YYNGEE. This CDR3 comprises 16 residues. CDR3 nucleotides: TGTGCCAGCAGCGCCACAAGACATAAGGGGGCAACTGAAGCTTTCTTT. Translated, it gives CASSATRHKGATEAFF.

The V and J genes are TRBV7-2 and TRBJ2-3, with D hard to call. Germline V gives CDR1 SGHTA, CDR2 FQGNSA. The CDR3 covers 14 residues. Trimming stripped 1 base from V and 7 bases from J, with 12 bases between. As DNA, the CDR3 is TGTGCCAGCAGCTTAGGCTTCCACGAGAATACGCAGTATTTT. Its protein product is CASSLGFHENTQYF.

This clonotype was observed many times. V gene TRBV5-1 combines with J gene TRBJ1-1; D gene ambiguous. This CDR3 comprises 14 residues. Trimming removed 3 bases from V and 0 bases from J, with 9 bases in between. Germline V gene sequence: CDR1 SGHRS, CDR2 YFSETQ. The chain's CDR3 is CASSSSGMNTEAFF. CDR3 bases: TGCGCCAGCAGCTCGTCGGGGATGAACACTGAAGCTTTCTTT.

This clonotype was counted between two and nine times. V and J are TRBV9 and TRBJ1-6; D is uncertain. Per germline, CDR1 SGDLS and CDR2 YYNGEE. V was trimmed by 3 bases and J by 8 bases, leaving 12 bases between them. The CDR3 is made up of 14 amino acids. The CDR3 bases are TGTGCCAGCAGCGAACGGCCCGCGTATTCACCCCTCCACTTT. It translates to CASSERPAYSPLHF.

The chain employs TRBV7-8 and TRBJ2-5; 9 nucleotides align to TRBD1. CDR3 length: 15 amino acids. Germline CDR1 is SGHVS and CDR2 is FQNEAQ. Germline trimming cut 0 bases from V and 4 bases from J; bases unmatched to any gene: 3. CDR3 residues: CASSLARDRVETQYF. CDR3 nucleotide sequence: TGTGCCAGCAGCTTAGCCCGGGACAGGGTAGAGACCCAGTACTTC.

This clonotype has ten or more counts. The rearrangement joins TRBV5-1 to TRBJ2-3; a weak D match, TRBD2 (5 bases). Trimming cost V 4 bases and J 4 bases, with 10 bases left between them. CDR3 length: 13 amino acids. Germline V CDR1 and CDR2: SGHRS, YFSETQ. CDR3 sequence (DNA): TGCGCCAGCAGCCTGCAACTAGCAGATACGCAGTATTTT. This encodes CASSLQLADTQYF. Full variable domain (missing parts from reference TRBV5-1 and TRBJ2-3): KAGVTQTPRYLIKTRGQQVTLSCSPISGHRSVSWYQQTPGQGLQFLFEYFSETQRNKGNFPGRFSGRQFSNSRSEMNVSTLELGDSALYLCASSLQLADTQYFGPGTRLTVL.